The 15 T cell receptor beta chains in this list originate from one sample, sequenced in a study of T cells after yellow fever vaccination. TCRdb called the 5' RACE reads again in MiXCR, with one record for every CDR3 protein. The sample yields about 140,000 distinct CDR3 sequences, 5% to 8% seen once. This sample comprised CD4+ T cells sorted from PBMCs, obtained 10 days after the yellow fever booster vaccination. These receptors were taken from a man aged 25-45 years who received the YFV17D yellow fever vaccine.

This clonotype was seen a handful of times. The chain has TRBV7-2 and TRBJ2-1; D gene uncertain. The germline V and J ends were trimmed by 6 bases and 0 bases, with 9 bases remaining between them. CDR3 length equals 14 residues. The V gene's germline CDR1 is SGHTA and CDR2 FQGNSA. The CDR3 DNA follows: TGTGCCAGCAGGCTTTCTGCCTCCTACAATGAGCAGTTCTTC. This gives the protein CASRLSASYNEQFF.

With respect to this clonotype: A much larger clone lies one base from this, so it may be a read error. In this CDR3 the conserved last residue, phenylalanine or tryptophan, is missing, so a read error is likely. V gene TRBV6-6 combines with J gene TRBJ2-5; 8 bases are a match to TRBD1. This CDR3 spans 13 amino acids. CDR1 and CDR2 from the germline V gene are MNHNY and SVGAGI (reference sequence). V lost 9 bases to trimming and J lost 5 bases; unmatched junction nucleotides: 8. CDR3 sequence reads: CASSTGGWETQYL. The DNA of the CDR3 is TGTGCCAGTTCAACAGGGGGTTGGGAGACCCAGTACTTA.

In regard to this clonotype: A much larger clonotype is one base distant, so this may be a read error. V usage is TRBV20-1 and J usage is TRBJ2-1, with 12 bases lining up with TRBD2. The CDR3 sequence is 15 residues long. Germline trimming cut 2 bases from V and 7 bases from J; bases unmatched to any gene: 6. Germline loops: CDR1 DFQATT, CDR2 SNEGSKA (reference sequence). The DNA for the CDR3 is TGCAGTGCTAGACCTAGCGGGAGGGGGAAGAATGAGCAGTTCTTC. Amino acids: CSARPSGRGKNEQFF.

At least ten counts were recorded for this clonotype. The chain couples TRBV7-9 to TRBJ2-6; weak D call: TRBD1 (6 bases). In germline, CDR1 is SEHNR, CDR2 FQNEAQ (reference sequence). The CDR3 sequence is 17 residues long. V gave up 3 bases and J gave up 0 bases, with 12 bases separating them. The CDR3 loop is CASSLRGQDSGANVLTF. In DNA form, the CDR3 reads TGTGCCAGCAGCTTGAGGGGACAAGACTCTGGGGCCAACGTCCTGACTTTC.

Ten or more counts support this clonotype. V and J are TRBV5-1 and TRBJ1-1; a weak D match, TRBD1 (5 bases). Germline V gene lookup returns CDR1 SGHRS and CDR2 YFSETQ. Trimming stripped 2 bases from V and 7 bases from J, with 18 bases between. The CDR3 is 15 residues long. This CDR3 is CASSLLGDLMHEAFF. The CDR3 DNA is TGCGCCAGCAGCTTACTAGGGGATCTCATGCATGAAGCTTTCTTT. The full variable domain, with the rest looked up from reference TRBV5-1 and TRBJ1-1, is KAGVTQTPRYLIKTRGQQVTLSCSPISGHRSVSWYQQTPGQGLQFLFEYFSETQRNKGNFPGRFSGRQFSNSRSEMNVSTLELGDSALYLCASSLLGDLMHEAFFGQGTRLTVV.

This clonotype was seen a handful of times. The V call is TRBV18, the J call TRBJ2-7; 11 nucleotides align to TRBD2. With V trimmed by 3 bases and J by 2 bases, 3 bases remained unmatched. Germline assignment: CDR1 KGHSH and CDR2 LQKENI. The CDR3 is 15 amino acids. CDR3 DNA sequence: TGTGCCAGCTCACCCGCGGGACTAGCGGCCTACGAGCAGTACTTC. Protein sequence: CASSPAGLAAYEQYF.

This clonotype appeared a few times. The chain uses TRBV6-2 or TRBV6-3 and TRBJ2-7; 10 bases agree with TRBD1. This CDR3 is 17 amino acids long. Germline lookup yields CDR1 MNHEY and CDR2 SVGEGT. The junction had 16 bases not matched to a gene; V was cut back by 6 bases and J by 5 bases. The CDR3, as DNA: TGTGCCAGCAGAGACCCGCCCGGACAGGGGGTTATGGACGAGCAGTACTTC. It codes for CASRDPPGQGVMDEQYF.

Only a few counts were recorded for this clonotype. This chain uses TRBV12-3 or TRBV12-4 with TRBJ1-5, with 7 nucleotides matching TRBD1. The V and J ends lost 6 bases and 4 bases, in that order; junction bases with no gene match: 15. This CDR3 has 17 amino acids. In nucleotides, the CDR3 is TGTGCCAGCAGCCTTGACAGGGTAGGTCTCGGAAATCAGCCCCAGCATTTT. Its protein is CASSLDRVGLGNQPQHF.

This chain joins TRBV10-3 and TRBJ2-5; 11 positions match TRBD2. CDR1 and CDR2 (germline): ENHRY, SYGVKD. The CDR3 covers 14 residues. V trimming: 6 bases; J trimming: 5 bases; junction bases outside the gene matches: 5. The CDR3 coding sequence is TGTGCCATCAGGTCCGGGACTAGCGGCGAGACCCAGTACTTC. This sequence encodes CAIRSGTSGETQYF.

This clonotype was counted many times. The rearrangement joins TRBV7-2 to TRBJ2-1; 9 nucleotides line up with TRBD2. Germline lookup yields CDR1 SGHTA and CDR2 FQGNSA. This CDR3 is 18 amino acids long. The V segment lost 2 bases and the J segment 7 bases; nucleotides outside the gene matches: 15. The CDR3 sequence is CASSLKGQGTSTSNEQFF. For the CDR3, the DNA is TGTGCCAGCAGCTTAAAAGGACAAGGGACTAGCACCAGTAATGAGCAGTTCTTC.

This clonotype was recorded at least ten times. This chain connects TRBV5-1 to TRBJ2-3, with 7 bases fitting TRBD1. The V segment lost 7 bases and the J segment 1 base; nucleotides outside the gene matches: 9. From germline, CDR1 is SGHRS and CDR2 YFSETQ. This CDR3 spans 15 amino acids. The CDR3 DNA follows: TGCGCCAGCCCGCTTACAGGGGATGGCACAGATACGCAGTATTTT. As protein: CASPLTGDGTDTQYF.

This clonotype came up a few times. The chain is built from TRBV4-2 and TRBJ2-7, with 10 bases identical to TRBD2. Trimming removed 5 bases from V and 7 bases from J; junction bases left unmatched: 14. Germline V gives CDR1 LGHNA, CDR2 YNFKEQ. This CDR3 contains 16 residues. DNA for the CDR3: TGTGCCAGCAGCACAAGACTAGCGGGTGGCCTAAAGGAGCAGTACTTC. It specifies CASSTRLAGGLKEQYF.

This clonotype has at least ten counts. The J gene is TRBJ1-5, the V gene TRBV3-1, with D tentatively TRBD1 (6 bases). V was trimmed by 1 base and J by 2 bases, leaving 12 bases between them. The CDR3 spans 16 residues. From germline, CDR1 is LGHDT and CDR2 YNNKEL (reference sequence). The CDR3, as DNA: TGTGCCAGCAGCCAAGGGGACATGGCTCGCAATCAGCCCCAGCATTTT. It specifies CASSQGDMARNQPQHF.

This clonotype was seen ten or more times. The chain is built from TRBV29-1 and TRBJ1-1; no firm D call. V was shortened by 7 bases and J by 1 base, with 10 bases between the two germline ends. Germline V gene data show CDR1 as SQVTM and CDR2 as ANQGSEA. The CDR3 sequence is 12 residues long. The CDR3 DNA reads TGCAGCGCCATGGCAGGGAACACTGAAGCTTTCTTT. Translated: CSAMAGNTEAFF.

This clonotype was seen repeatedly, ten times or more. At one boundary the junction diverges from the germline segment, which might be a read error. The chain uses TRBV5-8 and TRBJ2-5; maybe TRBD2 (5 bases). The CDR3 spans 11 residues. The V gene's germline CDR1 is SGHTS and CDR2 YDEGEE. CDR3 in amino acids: CASSQLRSVGF. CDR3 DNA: TGTGCCAGCAGTCAACTACGTAGCGTGGGTTTC.